The entry that follows covers one T cell receptor beta chain sequence. Its antigen is currently unknown. The sample comes from a study of cytomegalovirus exposure and HLA in healthy donors. The germline CDR1 and CDR2 sequences are SNHLY and FYNNEI. V gave up 0 bases and J gave up 1 base, with 11 bases separating them. There are 16 residues in the CDR3. 60 Vbeta and 13 Jbeta primers were used in PCR. Profiled with immunoSEQ multiplex PCR; TCRdb holds only in-frame clones, not every one. Among more than 95,000 clones listed, roughly 80% were seen once. Overall study findings and caveats: In vitro testing confirmed a few CMV-associated chains as specific for CMV antigens. It was reported in a later analysis that an Asian-associated ancestry cluster showed fewer N-insertions than the roughly 670-donor mean.

The sample comprised PBMCs. This receptor was identified in a man aged 18 to 30 in good health and CMV-seropositive. The chain uses TRBV2 and TRBJ2-3; no definite D call. The CDR3 DNA sequence: TGTGCCAGCAGTGAAGCGCCCCGGTTGGGCACAGATACGCAGTATTTT. As protein: CASSEAPRLGTDTQYF.